This T cell receptor beta chain was recorded in a study of blood T cell repertoires in COVID-19. Study-wide background: T cells, B-cell-depleted T cells, or PBMCs supplied cDNA or gDNA.

Original methodology: Cell counts per sample came from amplifying reference gene primers. The data were produced by immunoSEQ multiplex PCR, yet TCRdb's version contains in-frame clones alone and is incomplete. D and trimming were read from the DNA, whereas the V and J calls and clone size are those reported in that table. The sample contains roughly 270,000 clones, 85% of which appear only once. Sequencing was done on a sample of PBMCs or T cells enriched from blood (not recorded which). This clonotype was obtained from a woman aged 45-59 years who had recovered from COVID-19.

DNA of the CDR3: TGTGCCAGCAGACCTACAGGGACGGAGACCCAGTACTTC. Amino acids: CASRPTGTETQYF. The chain joins TRBV2 to TRBJ2-5; possibly TRBD1 for D (6 bases). The CDR3 is 13 amino acids. V lost 6 bases and J lost 5, with 13 bases in between. CDR1 and CDR2 (germline): SNHLY, FYNNEI. The full variable domain, rest sourced from reference TRBV2 and TRBJ2-5, is EPEVTQTPSHQVTQMGQEVILRCVPISNHLYFYWYRQILGQKVEFLVSFYNNEISEKSEIFDDQFSVERPDGSNFTLKIRSTKLEDSAMYFCASRPTGTETQYFGPGTRLLVL.